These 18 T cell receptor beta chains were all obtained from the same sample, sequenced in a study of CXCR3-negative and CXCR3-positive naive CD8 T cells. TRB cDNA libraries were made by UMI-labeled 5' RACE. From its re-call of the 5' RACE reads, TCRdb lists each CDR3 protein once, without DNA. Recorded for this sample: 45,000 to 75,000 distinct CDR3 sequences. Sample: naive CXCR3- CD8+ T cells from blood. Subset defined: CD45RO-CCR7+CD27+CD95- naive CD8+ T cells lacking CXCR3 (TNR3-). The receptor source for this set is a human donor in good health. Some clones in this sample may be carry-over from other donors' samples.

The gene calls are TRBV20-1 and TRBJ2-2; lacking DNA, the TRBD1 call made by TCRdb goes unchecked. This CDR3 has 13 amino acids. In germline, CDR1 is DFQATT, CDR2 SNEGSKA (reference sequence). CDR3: CSVQQGNTGELFF.

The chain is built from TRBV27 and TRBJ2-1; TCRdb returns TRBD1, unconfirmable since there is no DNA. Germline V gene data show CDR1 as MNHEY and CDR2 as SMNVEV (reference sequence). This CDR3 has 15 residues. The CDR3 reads CASSPTGLVYNEQFF.

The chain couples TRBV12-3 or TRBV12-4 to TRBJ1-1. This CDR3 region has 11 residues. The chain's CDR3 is CASSKNTEAFF.

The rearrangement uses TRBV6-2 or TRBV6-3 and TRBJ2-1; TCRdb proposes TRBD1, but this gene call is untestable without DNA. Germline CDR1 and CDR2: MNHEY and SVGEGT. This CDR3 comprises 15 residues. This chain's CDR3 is CASSATGTPYNEQFF.

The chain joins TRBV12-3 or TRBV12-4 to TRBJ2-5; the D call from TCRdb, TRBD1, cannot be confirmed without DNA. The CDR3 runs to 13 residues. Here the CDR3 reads CASSLEGDETQYF.

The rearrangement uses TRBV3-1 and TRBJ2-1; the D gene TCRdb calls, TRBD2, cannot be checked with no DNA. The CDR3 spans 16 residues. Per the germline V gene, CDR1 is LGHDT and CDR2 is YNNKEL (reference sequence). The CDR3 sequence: CASSVGLAGGYNEQFF.

CDR3 sequence reads: CASNPPASGRYNEQFF. V is TRBV7-9 and J is TRBJ2-1; TCRdb indicates TRBD2, and absent DNA this call remains unverified. The CDR3 has 16 residues. Germline-derived CDR1 and CDR2 are SEHNR and FQNEAQ (reference sequence).

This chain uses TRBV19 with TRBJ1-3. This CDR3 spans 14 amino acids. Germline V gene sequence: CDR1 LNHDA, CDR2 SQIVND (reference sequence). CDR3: CASAPSSSGNTIYF.

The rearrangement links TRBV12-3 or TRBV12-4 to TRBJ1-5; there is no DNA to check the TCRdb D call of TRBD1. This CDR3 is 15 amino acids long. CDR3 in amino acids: CASSSSGQGGQPQHF.

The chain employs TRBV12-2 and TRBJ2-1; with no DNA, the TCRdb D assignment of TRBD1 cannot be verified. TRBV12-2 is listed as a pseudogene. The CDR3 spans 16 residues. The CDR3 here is CASRNSRDRVLNEQFF.

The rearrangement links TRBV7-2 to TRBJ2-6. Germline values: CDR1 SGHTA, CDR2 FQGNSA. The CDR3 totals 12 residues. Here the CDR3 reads CACKSGANVLTF.

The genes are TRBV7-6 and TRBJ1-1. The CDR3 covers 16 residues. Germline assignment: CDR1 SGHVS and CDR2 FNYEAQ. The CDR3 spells CASSFQPSSLNTEAFF.

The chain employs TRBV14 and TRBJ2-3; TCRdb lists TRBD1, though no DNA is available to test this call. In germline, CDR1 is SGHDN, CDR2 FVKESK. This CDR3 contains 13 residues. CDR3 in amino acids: CASSRDRPDTQYF. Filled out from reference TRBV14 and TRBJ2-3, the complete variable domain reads EAGVTQFPSHSVIEKGQTVTLRCDPISGHDNLYWYRRVMGKEIKFLLHFVKESKQDESGMPNNRFLAERTGGTYSTLKVQPAELEDSGVYFCASSRDRPDTQYFGPGTRLTVL.

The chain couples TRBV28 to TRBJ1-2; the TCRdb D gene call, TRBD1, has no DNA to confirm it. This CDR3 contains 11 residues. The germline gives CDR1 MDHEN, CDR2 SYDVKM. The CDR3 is CASSFGRGYTF.

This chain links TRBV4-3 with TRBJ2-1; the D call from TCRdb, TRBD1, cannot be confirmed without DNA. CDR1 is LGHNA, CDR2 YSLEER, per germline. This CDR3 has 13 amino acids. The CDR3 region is CASSLLTGAEQFF.

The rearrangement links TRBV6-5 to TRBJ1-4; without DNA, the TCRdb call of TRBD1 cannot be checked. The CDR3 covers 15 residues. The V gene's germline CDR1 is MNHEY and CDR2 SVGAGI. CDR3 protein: CASSYGQGEVGKLFF.

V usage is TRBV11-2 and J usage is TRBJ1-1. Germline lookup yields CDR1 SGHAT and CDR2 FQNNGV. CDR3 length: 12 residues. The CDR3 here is CASSPMNTEAFF.

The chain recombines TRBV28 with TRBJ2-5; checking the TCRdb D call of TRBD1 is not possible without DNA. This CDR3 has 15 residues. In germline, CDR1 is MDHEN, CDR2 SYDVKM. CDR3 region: CASSSGTGVEETQYF.